This T cell receptor (beta chain) was retrieved from a study of T cells in Graves' hyperthyroidism and ophthalmopathy. TCR beta CDR3 regions were amplified from RNA transcripts. During a first-round RT-PCR of the TCR CDR3, the HTBI primer set was used. Via MiXCR, TCRdb re-called the multiplex PCR reads, giving one row per CDR3 protein. This sample carries around 500,000 distinct CDR3 sequences, 13% to 15% of them seen once, and the ten largest clones take less than 20%. The CDR3 extends over 12 amino acids. Trimming removed 5 bases at V and 1 base at J, with 8 bases between. CDR1 and CDR2 from the germline V gene are DFQATT and SNEGSKA (reference sequence). Lactation, pregnancy, other autoimmune disease or uncontrolled infection excluded patients. Every diagnosis used clinical symptoms, serum thyroxine and TRAb, thyroid ultrasound and orbital computed tomography. This clonotype was counted many times.

This clonotype was sampled from a woman under 30 with Graves' hyperthyroidism. J is TRBJ2-5 and V is TRBV20-1; weak D call: TRBD2 (5 bases). Sequencing was done on a sample of blood. This CDR3 reads CSALASQETQYF. CDR3 coding DNA: TGCAGTGCTTTAGCGTCCCAAGAGACCCAGTACTTC.